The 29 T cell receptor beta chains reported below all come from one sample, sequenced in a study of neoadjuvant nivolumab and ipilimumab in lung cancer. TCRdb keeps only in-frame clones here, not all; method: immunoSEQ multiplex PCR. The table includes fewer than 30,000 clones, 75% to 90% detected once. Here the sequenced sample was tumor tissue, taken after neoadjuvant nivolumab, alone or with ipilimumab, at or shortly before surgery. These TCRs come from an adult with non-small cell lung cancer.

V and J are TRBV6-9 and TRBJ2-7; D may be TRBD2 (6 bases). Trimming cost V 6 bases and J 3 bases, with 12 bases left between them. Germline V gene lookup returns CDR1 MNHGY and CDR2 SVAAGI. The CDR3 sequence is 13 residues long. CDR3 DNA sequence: TGTGCCAGCAGGTTGGACTACTTCTACGAGCAGTACTTC. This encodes CASRLDYFYEQYF.

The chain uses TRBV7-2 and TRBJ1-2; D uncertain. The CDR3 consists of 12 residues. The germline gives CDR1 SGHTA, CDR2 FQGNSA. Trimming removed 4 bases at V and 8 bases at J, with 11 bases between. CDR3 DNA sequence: TGTGCCAGCAGCTCCCCAATAGGGGGCTACACCTTC. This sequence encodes CASSSPIGGYTF.

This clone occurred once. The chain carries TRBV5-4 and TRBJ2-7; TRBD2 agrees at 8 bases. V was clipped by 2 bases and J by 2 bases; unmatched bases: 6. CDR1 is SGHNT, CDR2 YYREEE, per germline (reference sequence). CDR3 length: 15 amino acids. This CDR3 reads CASSLVGGGTYEQYF. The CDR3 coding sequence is TGTGCCAGCAGCTTAGTCGGGGGGGGGACCTACGAGCAGTACTTC.

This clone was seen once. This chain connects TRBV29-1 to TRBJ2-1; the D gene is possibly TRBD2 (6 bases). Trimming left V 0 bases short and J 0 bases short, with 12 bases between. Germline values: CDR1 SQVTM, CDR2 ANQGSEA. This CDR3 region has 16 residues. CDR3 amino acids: CSVEDPGRSSYNEQFF. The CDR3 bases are TGCAGCGTTGAAGATCCCGGGAGAAGCTCCTACAATGAGCAGTTCTTC.

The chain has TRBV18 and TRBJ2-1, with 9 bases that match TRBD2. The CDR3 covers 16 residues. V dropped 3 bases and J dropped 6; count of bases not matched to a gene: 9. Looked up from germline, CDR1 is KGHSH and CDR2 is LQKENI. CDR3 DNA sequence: TGTGCCAGCTCACCCCGGCCTAGCGGGGAATTCAATGAGCAGTTCTTC. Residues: CASSPRPSGEFNEQFF.

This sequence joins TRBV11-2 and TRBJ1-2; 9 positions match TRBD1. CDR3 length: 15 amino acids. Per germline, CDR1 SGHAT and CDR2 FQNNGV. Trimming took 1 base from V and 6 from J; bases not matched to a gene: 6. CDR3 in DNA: TGTGCCAGCAGCTTAGGAGGGACAGGGATGGATGGCTACACCTTC. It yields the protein CASSLGGTGMDGYTF.

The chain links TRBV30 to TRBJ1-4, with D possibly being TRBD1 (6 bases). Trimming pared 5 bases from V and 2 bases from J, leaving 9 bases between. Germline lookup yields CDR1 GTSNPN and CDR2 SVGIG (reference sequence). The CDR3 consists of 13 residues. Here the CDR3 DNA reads TGTGCCTGGGCCGGGGGCACTAATGAAAAACTGTTTTTT. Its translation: CAWAGGTNEKLFF. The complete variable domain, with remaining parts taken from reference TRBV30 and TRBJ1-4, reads SQTIHQWPATLVQPVGSPLSLECTVEGTSNPNLYWYRQAAGRGLQLLFYSVGIGQISSEVPQNLSASRPQDRQFILSSKKLLLSDSGFYLCAWAGGTNEKLFFGSGTQLSVL.

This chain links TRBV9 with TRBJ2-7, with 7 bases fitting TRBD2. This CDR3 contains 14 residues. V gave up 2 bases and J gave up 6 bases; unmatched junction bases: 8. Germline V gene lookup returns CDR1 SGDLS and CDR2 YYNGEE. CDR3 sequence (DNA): TGTGCCAGCAGCGTGAGCGGGATATCGAGCGAGCAGTACTTC. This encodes CASSVSGISSEQYF. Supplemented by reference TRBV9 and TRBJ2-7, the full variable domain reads DSGVTQTPKHLITATGQRVTLRCSPRSGDLSVYWYQQSLDQGLQFLIQYYNGEERAKGNILERFSAQQFPDLHSELNLSSLELGDSALYFCASSVSGISSEQYFGPGTRLTVT.

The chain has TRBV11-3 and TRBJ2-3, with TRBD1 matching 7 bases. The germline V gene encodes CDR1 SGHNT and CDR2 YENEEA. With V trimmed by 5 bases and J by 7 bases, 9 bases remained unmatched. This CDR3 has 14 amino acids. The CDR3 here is CASSKRQGGNTQYF. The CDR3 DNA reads TGTGCCAGCAGCAAAAGACAGGGTGGAAATACGCAGTATTTT.

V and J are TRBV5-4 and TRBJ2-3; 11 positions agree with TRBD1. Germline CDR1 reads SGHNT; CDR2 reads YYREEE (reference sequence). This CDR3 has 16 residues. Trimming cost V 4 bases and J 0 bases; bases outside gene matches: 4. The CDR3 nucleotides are TGTGCCAGCAGCCAGGGACAGGGGGGAAGCACAGATACGCAGTATTTT. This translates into CASSQGQGGSTDTQYF.

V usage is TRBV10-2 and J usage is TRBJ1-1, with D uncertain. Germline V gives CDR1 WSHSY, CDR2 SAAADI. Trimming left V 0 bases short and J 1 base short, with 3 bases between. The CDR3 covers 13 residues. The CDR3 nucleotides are TGCGCCAGCAGTGAGTCATGGAACACTGAAGCTTTCTTT. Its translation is CASSESWNTEAFF.

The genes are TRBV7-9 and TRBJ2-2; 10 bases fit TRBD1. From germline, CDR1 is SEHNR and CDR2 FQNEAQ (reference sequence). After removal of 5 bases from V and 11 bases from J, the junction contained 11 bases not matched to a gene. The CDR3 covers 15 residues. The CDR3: CASSPGQGVAEELFF. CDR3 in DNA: TGTGCCAGCAGCCCCGGACAGGGGGTGGCTGAAGAGCTGTTTTTT.

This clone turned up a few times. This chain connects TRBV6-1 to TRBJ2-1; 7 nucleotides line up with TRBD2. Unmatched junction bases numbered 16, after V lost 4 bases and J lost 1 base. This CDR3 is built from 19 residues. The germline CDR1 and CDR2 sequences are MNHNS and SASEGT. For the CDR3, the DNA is TGTGCCAGCAGTGTCCGGGCCGGGGGGTTTAGCGATTCCTACAATGAGCAGTTCTTC. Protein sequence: CASSVRAGGFSDSYNEQFF.

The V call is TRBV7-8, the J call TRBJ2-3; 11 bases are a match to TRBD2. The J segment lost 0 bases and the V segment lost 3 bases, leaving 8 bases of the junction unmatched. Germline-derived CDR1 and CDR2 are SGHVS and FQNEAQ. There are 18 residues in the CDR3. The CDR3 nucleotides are TGTGCCAGCAGCTTCCCCCGGACTAGCGGGTCTAGCACAGATACGCAGTATTTT. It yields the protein CASSFPRTSGSSTDTQYF.

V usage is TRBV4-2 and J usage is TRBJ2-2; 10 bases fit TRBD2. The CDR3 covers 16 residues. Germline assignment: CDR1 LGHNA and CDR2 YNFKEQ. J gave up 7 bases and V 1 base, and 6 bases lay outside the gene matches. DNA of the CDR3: TGTGCCAGCAGCCAAGCCCAGCGGGAGGGCCACGGGGAGCTGTTTTTT. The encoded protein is CASSQAQREGHGELFF.

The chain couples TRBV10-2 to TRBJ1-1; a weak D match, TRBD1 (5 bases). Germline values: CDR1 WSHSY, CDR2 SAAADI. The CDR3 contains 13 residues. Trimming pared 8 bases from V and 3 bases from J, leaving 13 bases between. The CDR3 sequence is CASERGEYTEAFF. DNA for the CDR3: TGCGCCAGCGAGCGAGGGGAGTACACTGAAGCTTTCTTT.

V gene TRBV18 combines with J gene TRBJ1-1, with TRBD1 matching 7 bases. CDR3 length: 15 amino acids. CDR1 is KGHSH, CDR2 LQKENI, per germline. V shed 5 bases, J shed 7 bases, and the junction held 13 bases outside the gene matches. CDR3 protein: CASSTRDIGDSEAFF. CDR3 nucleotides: TGTGCCAGCTCAACACGGGACATCGGGGACAGTGAAGCTTTCTTT.

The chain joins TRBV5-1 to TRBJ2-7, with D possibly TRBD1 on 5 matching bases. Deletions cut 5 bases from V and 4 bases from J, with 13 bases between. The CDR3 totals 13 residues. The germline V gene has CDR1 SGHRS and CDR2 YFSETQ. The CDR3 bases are TGCGCCAGCAGTTTTAACCAGGGATACGAGCAGTACTTC. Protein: CASSFNQGYEQYF.

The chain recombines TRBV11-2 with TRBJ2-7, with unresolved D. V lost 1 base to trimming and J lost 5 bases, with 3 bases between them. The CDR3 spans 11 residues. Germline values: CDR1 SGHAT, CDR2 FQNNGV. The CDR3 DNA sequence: TGTGCCAGCAGCTTAGTCCACGAGCAGTACTTC. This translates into CASSLVHEQYF.

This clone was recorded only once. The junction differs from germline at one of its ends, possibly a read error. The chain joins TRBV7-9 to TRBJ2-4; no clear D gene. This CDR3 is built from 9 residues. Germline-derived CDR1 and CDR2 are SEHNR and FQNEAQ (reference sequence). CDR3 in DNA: TGTGCCAGCAGCTTATTGCCCCTCTTC. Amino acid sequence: CASSLLPLF.

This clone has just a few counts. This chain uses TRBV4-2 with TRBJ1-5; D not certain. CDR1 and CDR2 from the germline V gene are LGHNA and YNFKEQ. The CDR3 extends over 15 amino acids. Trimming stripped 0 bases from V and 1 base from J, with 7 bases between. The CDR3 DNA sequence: TGTGCCAGCAGCCAAGATTGGGTCAGCAATCAGCCCCAGCATTTT. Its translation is CASSQDWVSNQPQHF.

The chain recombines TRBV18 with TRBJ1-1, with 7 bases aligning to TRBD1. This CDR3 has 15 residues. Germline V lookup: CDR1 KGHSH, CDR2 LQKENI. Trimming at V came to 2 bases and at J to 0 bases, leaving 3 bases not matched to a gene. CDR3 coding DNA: TGTGCCAGCTCACCAAACGACAGGGTGAACACTGAAGCTTTCTTT. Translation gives CASSPNDRVNTEAFF.

DNA of the CDR3: TGTGCCAGCAGCCGGGACACGAGCTCTGGAAACACCATATATTTT. This encodes CASSRDTSSGNTIYF. The chain has TRBV7-2 and TRBJ1-3; D perhaps matches TRBD1 (6 bases). V was clipped by 5 bases and J by 0 bases, with 11 bases between them. CDR1 is SGHTA, CDR2 FQGNSA, per germline. This CDR3 comprises 15 residues. The variable domain in full, completed from reference TRBV7-2 and TRBJ1-3, reads GAGVSQSPSNKVTEKGKDVELRCDPISGHTALYWYRQSLGQGLEFLIYFQGNSAPDKSGLPSDRFSAERTGGSVSTLTIQRTQQEDSAVYLCASSRDTSSGNTIYFGEGSWLTVV.

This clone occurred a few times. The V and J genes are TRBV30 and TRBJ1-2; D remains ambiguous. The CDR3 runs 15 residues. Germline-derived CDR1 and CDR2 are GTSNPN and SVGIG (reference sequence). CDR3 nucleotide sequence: TGTGTCTTAAACGGATGGACTCCGGGAATTGATGGCTACACCTTC. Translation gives CVLNGWTPGIDGYTF.

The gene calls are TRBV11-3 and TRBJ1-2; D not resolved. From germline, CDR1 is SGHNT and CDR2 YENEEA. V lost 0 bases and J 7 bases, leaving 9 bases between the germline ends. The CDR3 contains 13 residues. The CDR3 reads CASSLDLFGGYTF. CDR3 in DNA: TGTGCCAGCAGCTTAGATCTGTTCGGTGGCTACACCTTC. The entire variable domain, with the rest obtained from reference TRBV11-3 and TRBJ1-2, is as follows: EAGVVQSPRYKIIEKKQPVAFWCNPISGHNTLYWYLQNLGQGPELLIRYENEEAVDDSQLPKDRFSAERLKGVDSTLKIQPAELGDSAVYLCASSLDLFGGYTFGSGTRLTVV.

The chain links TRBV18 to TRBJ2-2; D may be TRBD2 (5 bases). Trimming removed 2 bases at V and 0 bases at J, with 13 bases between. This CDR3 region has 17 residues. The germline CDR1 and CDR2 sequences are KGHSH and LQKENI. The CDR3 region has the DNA TGTGCCAGCTCACCAGTAGCGCGCTCCGCGAACACCGGGGAGCTGTTTTTT. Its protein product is CASSPVARSANTGELFF.

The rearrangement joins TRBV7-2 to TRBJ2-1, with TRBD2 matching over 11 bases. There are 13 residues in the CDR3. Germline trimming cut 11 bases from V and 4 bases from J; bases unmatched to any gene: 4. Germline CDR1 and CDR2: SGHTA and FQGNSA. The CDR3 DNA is TGTGCCTCCGGGACTAGCGGATACAATGAGCAGTTCTTC. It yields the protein CASGTSGYNEQFF.

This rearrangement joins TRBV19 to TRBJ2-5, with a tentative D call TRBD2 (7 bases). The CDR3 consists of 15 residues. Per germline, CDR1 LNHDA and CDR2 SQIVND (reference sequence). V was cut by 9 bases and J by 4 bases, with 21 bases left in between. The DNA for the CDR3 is TGTGCCAGCTGGGGGGGCCACACAACATCAGAGACCCAGTACTTC. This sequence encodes CASWGGHTTSETQYF.

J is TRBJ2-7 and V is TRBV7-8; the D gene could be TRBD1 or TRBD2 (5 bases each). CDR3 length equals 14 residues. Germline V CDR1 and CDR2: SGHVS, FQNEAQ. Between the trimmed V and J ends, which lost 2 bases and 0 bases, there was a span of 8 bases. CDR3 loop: CASSLFGASYEQYF. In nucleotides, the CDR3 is TGTGCCAGCAGCTTATTCGGGGCCTCCTACGAGCAGTACTTC.